Shown below are 17 T cell receptor beta chains from a single sample sequenced in a study of blood T cell repertoires in COVID-19. The assay was immunoSEQ multiplex PCR, and TCRdb's table has in-frame clones only and misses some. Of 200,000 to 300,000 clones listed, less than 90% were seen once; the top ten hold approximately 3.7%. The sequencing sample was made of peripheral blood. These receptors all come from a man between 60 and 75 years old who had recovered from COVID-19.

The rearrangement uses TRBV7-9 and TRBJ2-7; 9 positions match TRBD1. Germline CDR1 reads SEHNR; CDR2 reads FQNEAQ (reference sequence). The CDR3 sequence is 14 residues long. The J segment lost 4 bases and the V segment lost 1 base, leaving 2 bases of the junction unmatched. CDR3 region: CASSLEGTGYEQYF. The DNA for the CDR3 is TGTGCCAGCAGCTTAGAGGGGACAGGGTACGAGCAGTACTTC.

The chain links TRBV5-6 to TRBJ1-2; 8 nucleotides align to TRBD1. V lost 2 bases to trimming and J lost 3 bases; unmatched junction nucleotides: 9. The CDR3 is 16 residues long. From germline, CDR1 is SGHDT and CDR2 YYEEEE. The CDR3 sequence is CASSFGQGQRYYGYTF. In DNA form, the CDR3 reads TGTGCCAGCAGCTTTGGACAGGGACAACGATACTATGGCTACACCTTC.

The chain couples TRBV4-1 to TRBJ2-7, with TRBD1 matching over 7 bases. The trim removed 6 bases at V and 3 bases at J, leaving 5 bases unmatched. Germline CDR1 is MGHRA and CDR2 is YSYEKL. The CDR3 is 13 residues long. The CDR3 sequence: CASSSDRFYEQYF. The DNA for the CDR3 is TGCGCCAGCAGTTCGGACAGGTTCTACGAGCAGTACTTC.

Only a few counts were recorded for this clone. The rearrangement joins TRBV7-9 to TRBJ2-1, with 7 bases matching TRBD1. The CDR3 has 14 amino acids. Germline V gene data show CDR1 as SEHNR and CDR2 as FQNEAQ (reference sequence). V was clipped by 8 bases and J by 5 bases; unmatched bases: 9. CDR3 region: CASGPGQLDNEQFF. CDR3 nucleotides: TGTGCCAGCGGACCGGGACAGCTAGACAATGAGCAGTTCTTC.

The J gene is TRBJ2-5, the V gene TRBV7-9; D ambiguous. The CDR3 has 12 amino acids. Germline V gene sequence: CDR1 SEHNR, CDR2 FQNEAQ (reference sequence). Trimming took 4 bases from V and 4 from J, leaving 7 bases between them. CDR3 amino acids: CASSSGGETQYF. Here the CDR3 DNA reads TGTGCCAGCAGCTCCGGTGGAGAGACCCAGTACTTC.

V gene TRBV18 combines with J gene TRBJ1-2; D remains unclear. Germline values: CDR1 KGHSH, CDR2 LQKENI. V dropped 6 bases and J dropped 0 bases, with 20 bases sitting between them. This CDR3 region has 17 residues. CDR3 sequence: CASSPLGGETSNYGYTF. CDR3 nucleotide sequence: TGTGCCAGCTCGCCGCTCGGCGGGGAGACATCTAACTATGGCTACACCTTC.

This clone was counted once. The chain uses TRBV6-2 or TRBV6-3 and TRBJ1-2; no clear D gene. Deletions cut 5 bases from V and 1 base from J, with 11 bases between. The CDR3 spans 14 residues. The germline CDR1 and CDR2 sequences are MNHEY and SVGEGT. CDR3 sequence (DNA): TGTGCCAGCAGTCGCCGCGGGGTTAACTATGGCTACACCTTC. This sequence encodes CASSRRGVNYGYTF.

The chain carries TRBV4-2 and TRBJ2-7; tentatively, D is TRBD2 (5 bases). CDR1 is LGHNA and CDR2 is YNFKEQ in the germline V gene. V was cut by 4 bases and J by 3 bases, with 16 bases left in between. The CDR3 extends over 15 amino acids. The chain's CDR3 is CASSPGWPLGYEQYF. Written as DNA, the CDR3 is TGTGCCAGCAGCCCGGGATGGCCCCTCGGCTACGAGCAGTACTTC.

The gene calls are TRBV9 and TRBJ2-7, with TRBD2 as a possible D gene (5 bases). The V end lost 0 bases, the J end lost 6 bases, and 13 bases lay between the germline ends. Germline CDR1 reads SGDLS; CDR2 reads YYNGEE. The CDR3 has 14 residues. CDR3 nucleotides: TGTGCCAGCAGCGTAGGAAGGACTGCCCCCGAGCAGTACTTC. It encodes CASSVGRTAPEQYF.

This chain joins TRBV21-1 and TRBJ2-5; TRBD1 reflects the table's D call only, with no check against the DNA. TRBV21-1 is assigned pseudogene status. CDR3 length: 16 amino acids. DNA of the CDR3: TGTGCCAGCAGCCCCAGAGGGGGCCACGGCGGAGAGACCCAGTACTTC. Translating it yields CASSPRGGHGGETQYF.

CDR3 amino acids: CAIRTTILGGAFGYTF. The CDR3 nucleotides are TGTGCCATCAGGACGACAATTCTAGGGGGCGCATTTGGCTACACCTTC. The rearrangement links TRBV10-3 to TRBJ1-2; 7 nucleotides line up with TRBD1. CDR3 size: 16 residues. Trimming at V came to 6 bases and at J to 7 bases, leaving 17 bases not matched to a gene. The germline CDR1 and CDR2 sequences are ENHRY and SYGVKD.

The V and J genes are TRBV6-1 and TRBJ1-3; possible D gene TRBD1, 5 bases. Trimming stripped 6 bases from V and 8 bases from J, with 23 bases between. The CDR3 runs 16 residues. Germline values: CDR1 MNHNS, CDR2 SASEGT. The CDR3 spells CASSEHTGSGGDTIYF. Here the CDR3 DNA reads TGTGCCAGCAGCGAACACACAGGCTCCGGAGGGGACACCATATATTTT.

This clone has a single count. The rearrangement joins TRBV3-1 (or the pseudogene TRBV3-2) to TRBJ1-6; D call uncertain. V dropped 6 bases and J dropped 5 bases, with 8 bases sitting between them. The CDR3 is 13 amino acids. Germline V CDR1 and CDR2: LGHDT, YNNKEL (reference sequence). Here the CDR3 reads CASSTKNNSPLHF. Written as DNA, the CDR3 is TGTGCCAGCAGTACAAAGAATAATTCACCCCTCCACTTT.

The rearrangement links TRBV13 to TRBJ2-7; a weak D match, TRBD2 (5 bases). Between the trimmed V and J ends, which lost 4 bases and 3 bases, there was a span of 13 bases. The germline CDR1 and CDR2 sequences are PRHDT and FYEKMQ (reference sequence). The CDR3 runs to 14 residues. The CDR3 loop is CASSSRGRVYEQYF. CDR3 DNA sequence: TGTGCCAGCAGCTCCCGGGGAAGAGTCTACGAGCAGTACTTC. Full variable domain (remainder filled in from reference TRBV13 and TRBJ2-7): AAGVIQSPRHLIKEKRETATLKCYPIPRHDTVYWYQQGPGQDPQFLISFYEKMQSDKGSIPDRFSAQQFSDYHSELNMSSLELGDSALYFCASSSRGRVYEQYFGPGTRLTVT.

V and J are TRBV5-1 and TRBJ2-7, with D possibly TRBD2 on 6 matching bases. V was trimmed by 4 bases and J by 1 base, leaving 15 bases between them. CDR3 size: 15 residues. CDR1 is SGHRS and CDR2 is YFSETQ in the germline V gene. The CDR3 spells CASSPAAAGSYEQYF. In nucleotides, the CDR3 is TGCGCCAGCAGCCCGGCGGCCGCGGGGTCCTACGAGCAGTACTTC.

This chain connects TRBV5-4 to TRBJ2-7, with D possibly TRBD2 on 6 matching bases. Germline lookup yields CDR1 SGHNT and CDR2 YYREEE (reference sequence). V was pared by 7 bases and J by 0 bases, with 17 bases between. The CDR3 extends over 15 amino acids. Written as DNA, the CDR3 is TGTGCCAGCTCCGCGCTAGCGTTTGACTCCTACGAGCAGTACTTC. Its translation: CASSALAFDSYEQYF. Full variable domain (rest looked up from reference TRBV5-4 and TRBJ2-7): ETGVTQSPTHLIKTRGQQVTLRCSSQSGHNTVSWYQQALGQGPQFIFQYYREEENGRGNFPPRFSGLQFPNYSSELNVNALELDDSALYLCASSALAFDSYEQYFGPGTRLTVT.

This clone was seen only a few times. The V call is TRBV2, the J call TRBJ1-2; possibly TRBD1 for D (5 bases). Trimming removed 3 bases from V and 2 bases from J, with 10 bases in between. The CDR3 sequence is 14 residues long. Germline V gene data show CDR1 as SNHLY and CDR2 as FYNNEI. Here the CDR3 DNA reads TGTGCCAGCAGTGACAGGGTGGGCAACTATGGCTACACCTTC. It specifies CASSDRVGNYGYTF.